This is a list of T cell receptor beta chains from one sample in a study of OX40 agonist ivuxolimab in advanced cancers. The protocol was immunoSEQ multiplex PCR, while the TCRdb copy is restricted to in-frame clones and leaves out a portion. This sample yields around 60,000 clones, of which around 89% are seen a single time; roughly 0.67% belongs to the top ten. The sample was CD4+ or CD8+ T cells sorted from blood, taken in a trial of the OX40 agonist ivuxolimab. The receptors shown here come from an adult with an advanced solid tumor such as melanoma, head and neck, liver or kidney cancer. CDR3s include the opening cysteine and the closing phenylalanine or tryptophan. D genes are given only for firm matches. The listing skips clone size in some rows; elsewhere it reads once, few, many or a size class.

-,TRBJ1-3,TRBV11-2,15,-,CASSSPRISGNTIYF,TGTGCCAGCAGCTCACCTCGGATCTCTGGAAACACCATATATTTT
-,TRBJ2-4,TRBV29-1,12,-,CSVVESKNIQYF,TGCAGCGTTGTGGAGTCCAAAAACATTCAGTACTTC
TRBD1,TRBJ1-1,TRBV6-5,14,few,CASSYSTGGTEAFF,TGTGCCAGCAGTTATTCGACAGGGGGCACTGAAGCTTTCTTT
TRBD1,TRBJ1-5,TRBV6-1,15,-,CASSPGQGSYQPQHF,TGTGCCAGCAGCCCCGGACAGGGGTCTTATCAGCCCCAGCATTTT
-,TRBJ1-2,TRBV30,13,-,CAWSVGGGGGYTF,TGTGCCTGGAGTGTAGGAGGCGGCGGAGGCTACACCTTC
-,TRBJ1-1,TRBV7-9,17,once,CASSLVLRHRENTEAFF,TGTGCCAGCAGCTTAGTCCTCCGCCACAGGGAGAACACTGAAGCTTTCTTT
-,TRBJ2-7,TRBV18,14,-,CASSRSTGGREQYF,TGTGCCAGCTCCCGATCGACCGGGGGTCGGGAGCAGTACTTC
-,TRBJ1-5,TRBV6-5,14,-,CASSSEGSNQPQHF,TGTGCCAGCAGCTCCGAGGGTAGCAATCAGCCCCAGCATTTT
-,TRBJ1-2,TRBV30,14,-,CAWSVGVAPYGYTF,TGTGCCTGGAGTGTCGGCGTCGCCCCTTATGGCTACACCTTC
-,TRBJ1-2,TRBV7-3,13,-,CASSSTGWEGYTF,TGTGCCAGCAGCTCTACAGGTTGGGAGGGCTACACCTTC
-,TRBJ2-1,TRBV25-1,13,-,CASSEAGRGEQFF,TGTGCCAGCAGTGAAGCTGGACGGGGGGAGCAGTTCTTC
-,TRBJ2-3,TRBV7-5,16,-,CARSPRLAGFTDTQYF,TGTGCCAGAAGCCCTAGACTAGCGGGATTCACAGATACGCAGTATTTT
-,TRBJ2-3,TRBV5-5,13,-,CASNTWTPDTQYF,TGTGCCAGCAACACGTGGACTCCGGATACGCAGTATTTT
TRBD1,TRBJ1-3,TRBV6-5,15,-,CASSYGDSRGNTIYF,TGTGCCAGCAGTTACGGGGACAGCAGGGGAAACACCATATATTTT
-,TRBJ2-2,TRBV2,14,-,CASSRDGNTGELFF,TGTGCCAGCAGTCGGGACGGAAACACCGGGGAGCTGTTTTTT
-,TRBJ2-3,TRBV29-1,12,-,CSVRVGTDTQYF,TGCAGCGTAAGGGTCGGCACAGATACGCAGTATTTT
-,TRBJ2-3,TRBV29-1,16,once,CSVEGEQGRPADTQYF,TGCAGCGTCGAAGGGGAGCAGGGGCGACCTGCAGATACGCAGTATTTT
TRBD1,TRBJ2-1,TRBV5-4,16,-,CASSSGAGQGAYEQFF,TGTGCCAGCAGCTCCGGAGCTGGACAGGGGGCATACGAGCAGTTCTTC
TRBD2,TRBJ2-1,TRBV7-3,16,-,CASSPQAGLRSNEQFF,TGTGCCAGCAGCCCCCAAGCGGGGTTGAGGTCCAATGAGCAGTTCTTC
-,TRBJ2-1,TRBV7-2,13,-,CASSPGRSFWQFF,TGTGCCAGCAGCCCCGGCAGGTCGTTCTGGCAGTTCTTC
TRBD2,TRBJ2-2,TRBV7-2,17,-,CASSQLGLAGGAGELFF,TGTGCCAGCAGCCAACTTGGACTAGCGGGAGGGGCCGGGGAGCTGTTTTTT
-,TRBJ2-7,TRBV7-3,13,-,CASSSGQTREQYF,TGTGCCAGCAGTTCAGGACAGACCCGGGAGCAGTACTTC
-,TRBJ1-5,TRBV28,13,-,CASSFPSNQPQHF,TGTGCCAGCAGTTTCCCCTCCAATCAGCCCCAGCATTTT
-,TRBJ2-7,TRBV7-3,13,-,CASSLTGANEQYF,TGTGCCAGCAGCTTAACGGGCGCCAACGAGCAGTACTTC
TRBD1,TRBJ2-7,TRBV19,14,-,CASSPRQGAYEQYF,TGTGCCAGTAGCCCCAGACAGGGGGCTTACGAGCAGTACTTC
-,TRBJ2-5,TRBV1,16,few,CTSSPGDCLFQETQYF,TGCACCAGCAGCCCCGGGGACTGCCTTTTCCAAGAGACCCAGTACTTC
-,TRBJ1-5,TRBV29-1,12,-,CSVGQGNQPQHF,TGCAGCGTTGGCCAGGGGAACCAGCCCCAGCATTTT
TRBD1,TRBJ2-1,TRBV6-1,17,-,CASSVLRGTAPYNEQFF,TGTGCCAGCAGTGTGTTAAGGGGGACAGCTCCCTACAATGAGCAGTTCTTC
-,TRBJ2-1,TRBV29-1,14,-,CSVGTPEPYNEQFF,TGCAGCGTAGGGACTCCTGAACCCTACAATGAGCAGTTCTTC
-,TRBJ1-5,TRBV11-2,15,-,CASSLEGVSNQPQHF,TGTGCCAGCAGCTTAGAGGGGGTAAGCAATCAGCCCCAGCATTTT
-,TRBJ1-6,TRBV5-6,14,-,CASSRRGPNSPLHF,TGTGCCAGCAGCAGAAGGGGACCAAATTCACCCCTCCACTTT